A selection of T cell receptor beta chains follows, all from one sample in a study of T cell repertoires in cytomegalovirus infection. One entry per CDR3 protein, called by TCRdb with MiXCR from the reads. This table holds approximately 590,000 distinct CDR3 sequences, about 40% found once. These receptors are not linked to any known antigen. Sequencing was performed on cultured PBMCs, taken from culture after CMV antigen stimulation. The receptor set was obtained from a human donor in good health (CMV status not recorded). Some clones in this sample may be carry-over from other donors' samples. Each CDR3 is given with its conserved first and last residue. The D gene is left open where the match is weak.

D | V | CDR3
- | TRBV19 | CASSERFTDTQYF
- | TRBV3-1 | CASSQGLNGALFLQHF
TRBD1 | TRBV6-2/TRBV6-3 | CASSPQRVTGAHNEQFF
- | TRBV5-5 | CASSFGPDLDQPQHF
TRBD1 | TRBV2 | CASLGTVKNIQYF
- | TRBV25-1 | CASSVPTALAGNNEQFF
TRBD2 | TRBV7-8 | CASSPRLAGGLSSYNEQFF
- | TRBV7-2 | CASSPSGTASYEQYF
- | TRBV6-6 | CASRFLRASKNIQYF
TRBD1 | TRBV7-2 | CASSWDRDSTGELFF
- | TRBV19 | CASSFNFGVPEAFF
TRBD2 | TRBV28 | CASSLSSASGGELFEQYF
- | TRBV19 | CASSIFRGQPFRTESELYF
TRBD1 | TRBV6-1 | CASNSGGVQYF
- | TRBV6-1 | CASRGASQTEQYF
TRBD2 | TRBV12-3/TRBV12-4 | CASSSTSGGGAITDTQYF
TRBD1 | TRBV11-1 | CASSGDRVSSYNEQFF
- | TRBV29-1 | CSAQDSLNTEAFF
TRBD2 | TRBV11-2 | CASQLAGNSGDIQYF
- | TRBV27 | CASSSGQYSNQPQHF
- | TRBV7-8 | CASSFQGNTEAFF
- | TRBV12-3/TRBV12-4 | CASSLIGTANTEAFF
TRBD2 | TRBV10-3 | CAISDSSTSGSDEQFF
TRBD1 | TRBV6-6 | CASRPRPGQSNEKLFF
TRBD1 | TRBV15 | CATSRIGGQGWNEQFF
TRBD1 | TRBV10-3 | CAISEAGQGREKLFF
TRBD2 | TRBV6-2/TRBV6-3 | CASSYRLAGVEQYF
TRBD1 | TRBV6-5 | CASHRGSADTQYF
TRBD2 | TRBV6-5 | CASSSGGKNTQYF
- | TRBV6-2/TRBV6-3 | CASRRDGTGELFF
TRBD1 | TRBV7-2 | CASSSQIGGTYNEQFF
- | TRBV7-8 | CASSLGRFDLRPQHF
- | TRBV4-2 | CASSQGGTKNTEAFF
- | TRBV7-2 | CASSPFIGNTQYF
- | TRBV12-3/TRBV12-4 | CASRPQGGGEKLFF
- | TRBV6-5 | CASTQGRNYGYTF
- | TRBV11-2 | CASSLTTSYQETQYF
- | TRBV10-3 | CAISESETGTATDF
- | TRBV7-6 | CASSPKMDSNQPQHF
TRBD1 | TRBV7-2 | CASSLQGVHGYTF
- | TRBV5-6 | CASSRTLHTEAFF
- | TRBV19 | CASSIDGSRGRGKQFF
- | TRBV7-8 | CASSLGRTRPANGYTF
- | TRBV6-1 | CASKWDYNSPLHF
- | TRBV11-3 | CASSRGDENTEAFF
TRBD1 | TRBV7-6 | CASSPRQGKNTGELFF
- | TRBV28 | CASSLSGVRQPQHF
TRBD1 | TRBV7-2 | CASSSLGGTGGEKLFF
TRBD1 | TRBV7-9 | CASSPGQGITDTQYF
TRBD2 | TRBV5-4 | CASSLESGGAETQYF
TRBD2 | TRBV6-2/TRBV6-3 | CASSYPTSGRDYSSYNEQFF
TRBD2 | TRBV7-6 | CASSPSGGGTDTQYF
- | TRBV3-1 | CASSQDLIGGGAGAETQYF
TRBD2 | TRBV29-1 | CSVTGTSGNIQYF
- | TRBV28 | CASSLSRAYGYTF
- | TRBV2 | CASPPNSYTEAFF
- | TRBV6-1 | CASSAEPHEKLFF
TRBD2 | TRBV6-5 | CASSYLAGGFPGELFF